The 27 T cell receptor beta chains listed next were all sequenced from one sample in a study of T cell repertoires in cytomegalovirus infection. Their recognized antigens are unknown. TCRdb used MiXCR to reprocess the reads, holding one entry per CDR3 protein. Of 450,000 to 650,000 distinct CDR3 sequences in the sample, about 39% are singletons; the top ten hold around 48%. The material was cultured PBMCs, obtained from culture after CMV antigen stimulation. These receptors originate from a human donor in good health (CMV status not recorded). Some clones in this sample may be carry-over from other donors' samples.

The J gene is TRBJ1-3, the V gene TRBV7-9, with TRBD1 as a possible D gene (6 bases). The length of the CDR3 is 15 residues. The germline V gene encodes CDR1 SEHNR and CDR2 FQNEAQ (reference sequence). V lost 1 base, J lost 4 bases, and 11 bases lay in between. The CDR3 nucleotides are TGTGCCAGCAGCTTAGGAGGGGGGAAAGGAAACACCATATATTTT. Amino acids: CASSLGGGKGNTIYF. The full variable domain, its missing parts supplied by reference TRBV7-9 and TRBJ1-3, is DTGVSQNPRHKITKRGQNVTFRCDPISEHNRLYWYRQTLGQGPEFLTYFQNEAQLEKSRLLSDRFSAERPKGSFSTLEIQRTEQGDSAMYLCASSLGGGKGNTIYFGEGSWLTVV.

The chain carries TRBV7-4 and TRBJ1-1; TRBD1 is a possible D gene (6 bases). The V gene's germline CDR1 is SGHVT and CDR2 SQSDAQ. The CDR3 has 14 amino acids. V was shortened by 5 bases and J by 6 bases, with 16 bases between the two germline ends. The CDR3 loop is CASSTRTVLAEAFF. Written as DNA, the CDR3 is TGTGCCAGCAGCACCCGGACAGTTCTGGCTGAAGCTTTCTTT. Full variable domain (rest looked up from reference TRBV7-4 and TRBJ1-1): GAGVSQSPRYKVAKRGRDVALRCDSISGHVTLYWYRQTLGQGSEVLTYSQSDAQRDKSGRPSGRFSAERPERSVSTLKIQRTEQGDSAVYLCASSTRTVLAEAFFGQGTRLTVV.

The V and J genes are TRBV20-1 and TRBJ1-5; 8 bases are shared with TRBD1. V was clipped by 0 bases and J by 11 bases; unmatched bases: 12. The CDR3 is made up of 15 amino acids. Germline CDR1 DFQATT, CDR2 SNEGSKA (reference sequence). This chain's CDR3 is CSARDQRTGPASQHF. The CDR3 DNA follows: TGCAGTGCTAGAGATCAGCGGACAGGGCCTGCGTCCCAGCATTTT.

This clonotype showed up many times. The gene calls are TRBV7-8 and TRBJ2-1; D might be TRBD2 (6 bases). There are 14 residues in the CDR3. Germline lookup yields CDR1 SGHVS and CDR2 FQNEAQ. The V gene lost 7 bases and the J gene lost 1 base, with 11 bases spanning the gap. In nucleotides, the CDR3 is TGTGCCAGCACGGGGGTTGGGTCCTACAATGAGCAGTTCTTC. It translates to CASTGVGSYNEQFF.

The CDR3 here is CASSLGGPGTEAFF. CDR3 coding DNA: TGTGCCAGCAGTTTAGGGGGTCCTGGCACTGAAGCTTTCTTT. This rearrangement joins TRBV12-3 or TRBV12-4 to TRBJ1-1; no clear D gene. CDR3 length: 14 amino acids. The ends were cut back, 1 base at V and 4 bases at J, with 10 bases in the middle.

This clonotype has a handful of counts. The CDR3 sequence: CASSPPRPGASYNEQFF. The CDR3 DNA is TGTGCCAGCAGTCCTCCGAGACCGGGGGCGTCCTACAATGAGCAGTTCTTC. The chain carries TRBV28 and TRBJ2-1; D possibly uses TRBD1 or TRBD2 (6 bases each). From germline, CDR1 is MDHEN and CDR2 SYDVKM. The V end lost 5 bases, the J end lost 1 base, and 18 bases lay between the germline ends. This CDR3 is 17 amino acids long. The whole variable domain, remainder taken from reference TRBV28 and TRBJ2-1, is DVKVTQSSRYLVKRTGEKVFLECVQDMDHENMFWYRQDPGLGLRLIYFSYDVKMKEKGDIPEGYSVSREKKERFSLILESASTNQTSMYLCASSPPRPGASYNEQFFGPGTRLTVL.

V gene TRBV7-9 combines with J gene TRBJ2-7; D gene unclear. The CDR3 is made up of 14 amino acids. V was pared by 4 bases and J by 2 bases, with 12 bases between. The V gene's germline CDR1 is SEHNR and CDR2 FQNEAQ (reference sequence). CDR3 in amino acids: CASSSSDYAYEQYF. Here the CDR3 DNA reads TGTGCCAGCAGCTCTAGTGATTACGCCTACGAGCAGTACTTC. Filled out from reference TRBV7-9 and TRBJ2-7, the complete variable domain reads DTGVSQNPRHKITKRGQNVTFRCDPISEHNRLYWYRQTLGQGPEFLTYFQNEAQLEKSRLLSDRFSAERPKGSFSTLEIQRTEQGDSAMYLCASSSSDYAYEQYFGPGTRLTVT.

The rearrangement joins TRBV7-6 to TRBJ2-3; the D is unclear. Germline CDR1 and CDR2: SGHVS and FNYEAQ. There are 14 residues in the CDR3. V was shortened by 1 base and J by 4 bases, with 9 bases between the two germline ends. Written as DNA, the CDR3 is TGTGCCAGCAGCTTAGATTCCTTTTCAGATACGCAGTATTTT. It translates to CASSLDSFSDTQYF.

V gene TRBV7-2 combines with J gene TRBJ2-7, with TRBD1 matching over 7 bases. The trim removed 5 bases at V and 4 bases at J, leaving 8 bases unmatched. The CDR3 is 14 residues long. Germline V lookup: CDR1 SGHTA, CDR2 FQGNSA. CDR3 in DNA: TGTGCCAGCAGCCTCCGACAGGGTTTTTACGAGCAGTACTTC. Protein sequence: CASSLRQGFYEQYF. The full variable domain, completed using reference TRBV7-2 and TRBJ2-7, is GAGVSQSPSNKVTEKGKDVELRCDPISGHTALYWYRQSLGQGLEFLIYFQGNSAPDKSGLPSDRFSAERTGGSVSTLTIQRTQQEDSAVYLCASSLRQGFYEQYFGPGTRLTVT.

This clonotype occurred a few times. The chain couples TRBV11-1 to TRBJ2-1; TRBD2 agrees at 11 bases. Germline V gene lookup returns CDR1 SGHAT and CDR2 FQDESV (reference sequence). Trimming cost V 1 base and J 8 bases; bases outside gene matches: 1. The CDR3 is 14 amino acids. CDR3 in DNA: TGTGCCAGCAGCTTAGAGGGACTAGCGGATGAGCAGTTCTTC. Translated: CASSLEGLADEQFF.

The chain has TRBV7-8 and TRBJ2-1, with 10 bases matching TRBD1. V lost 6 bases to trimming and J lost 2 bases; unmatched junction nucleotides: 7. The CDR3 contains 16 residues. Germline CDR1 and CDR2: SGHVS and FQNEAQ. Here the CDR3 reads CASSQRGTGAYNEQFF. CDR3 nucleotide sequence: TGTGCCAGCAGTCAGAGGGGGACAGGGGCCTACAATGAGCAGTTCTTC.

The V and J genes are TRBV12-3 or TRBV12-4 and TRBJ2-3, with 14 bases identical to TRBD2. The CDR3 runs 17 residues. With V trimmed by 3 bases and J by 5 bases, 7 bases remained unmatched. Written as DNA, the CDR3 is TGTGCCAGCAGTTTGAGGACTAGCGGGGGGAGGGGAGATACGCAGTATTTT. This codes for CASSLRTSGGRGDTQYF.

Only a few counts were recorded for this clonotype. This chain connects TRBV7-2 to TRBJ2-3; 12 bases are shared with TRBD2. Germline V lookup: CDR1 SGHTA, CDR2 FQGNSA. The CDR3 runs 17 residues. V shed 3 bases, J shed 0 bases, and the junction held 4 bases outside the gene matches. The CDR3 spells CASSFALAGGSTDTQYF. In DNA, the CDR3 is TGTGCCAGCAGCTTCGCGCTAGCGGGGGGGAGCACAGATACGCAGTATTTT.

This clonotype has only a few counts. DNA for the CDR3: TGTGCCAGCAGCTTAGTGGTGGGAGGGTACAATGAGCAGTTCTTC. Protein product: CASSLVVGGYNEQFF. The chain uses TRBV7-6 and TRBJ2-1, with 7 bases fitting TRBD2. This CDR3 comprises 15 residues. The V and J ends lost 1 base and 4 bases, in that order; junction bases with no gene match: 4. Germline CDR1 reads SGHVS; CDR2 reads FNYEAQ.

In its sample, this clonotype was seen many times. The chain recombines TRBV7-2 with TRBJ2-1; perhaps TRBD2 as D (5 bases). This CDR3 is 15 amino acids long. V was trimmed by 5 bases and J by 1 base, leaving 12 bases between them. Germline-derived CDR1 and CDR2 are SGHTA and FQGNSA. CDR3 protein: CASSPRVASYNEQFF. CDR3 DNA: TGTGCCAGCAGCCCCCGAGTAGCGTCCTACAATGAGCAGTTCTTC.

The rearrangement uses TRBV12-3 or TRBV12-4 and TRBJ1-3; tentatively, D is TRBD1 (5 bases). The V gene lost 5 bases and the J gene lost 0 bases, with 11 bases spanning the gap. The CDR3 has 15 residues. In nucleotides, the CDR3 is TGTGCCAGCAGTACCCAGGGTATCTCTGGAAACACCATATATTTT. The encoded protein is CASSTQGISGNTIYF.

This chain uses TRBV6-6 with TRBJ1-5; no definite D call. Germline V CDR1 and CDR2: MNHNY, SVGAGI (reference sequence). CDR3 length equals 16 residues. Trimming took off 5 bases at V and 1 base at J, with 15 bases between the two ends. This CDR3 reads CASSKGWDESNQPQHF. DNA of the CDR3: TGTGCCAGCAGTAAGGGTTGGGATGAGAGCAATCAGCCCCAGCATTTT.

The CDR3, as DNA: TGTGCCAGCAGCCCTAGGCAGGGTGGCACAGATACGCAGTATTTT. Its protein product is CASSPRQGGTDTQYF. This chain links TRBV7-9 with TRBJ2-3; D may be TRBD1 (5 bases). Germline V lookup: CDR1 SEHNR, CDR2 FQNEAQ (reference sequence). The V end was cut by 5 bases, the J end by 1 base, with 13 bases between. The CDR3 sequence is 15 residues long.

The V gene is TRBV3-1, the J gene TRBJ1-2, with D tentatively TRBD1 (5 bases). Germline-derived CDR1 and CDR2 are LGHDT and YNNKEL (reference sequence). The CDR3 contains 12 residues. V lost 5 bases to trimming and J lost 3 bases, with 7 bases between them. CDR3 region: CASSDSDYGYTF. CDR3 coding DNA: TGTGCCAGCAGCGACAGCGACTATGGCTACACCTTC.

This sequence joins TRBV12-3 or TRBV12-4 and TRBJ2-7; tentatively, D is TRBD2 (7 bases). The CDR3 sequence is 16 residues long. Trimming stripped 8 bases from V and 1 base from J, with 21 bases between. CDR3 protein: CASARLGGASSYEQYF. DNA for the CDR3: TGTGCCAGCGCACGTTTGGGGGGGGCGTCATCCTACGAGCAGTACTTC.

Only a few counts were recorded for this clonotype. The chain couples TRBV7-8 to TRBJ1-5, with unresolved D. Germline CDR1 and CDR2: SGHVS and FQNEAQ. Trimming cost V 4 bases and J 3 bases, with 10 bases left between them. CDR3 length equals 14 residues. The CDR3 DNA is TGTGCCAGCAGCTCAAGACGGTTCAATCAGCCCCAGCATTTT. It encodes CASSSRRFNQPQHF.

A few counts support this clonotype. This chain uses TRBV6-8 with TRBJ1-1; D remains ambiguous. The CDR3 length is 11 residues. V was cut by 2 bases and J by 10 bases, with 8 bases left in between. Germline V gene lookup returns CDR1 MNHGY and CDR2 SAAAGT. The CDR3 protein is CASSYGPRAFF. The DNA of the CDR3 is TGTGCCAGCAGTTACGGCCCTCGAGCTTTCTTT.

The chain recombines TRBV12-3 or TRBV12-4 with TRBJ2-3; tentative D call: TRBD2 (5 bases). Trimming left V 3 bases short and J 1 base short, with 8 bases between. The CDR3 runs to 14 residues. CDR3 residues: CASSFGSGTDTQYF. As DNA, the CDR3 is TGTGCCAGCAGTTTCGGTAGCGGCACAGATACGCAGTATTTT.

This chain's CDR3 is CASGLVHGSSYNEQFF. CDR3 nucleotides: TGTGCTAGTGGTTTGGTACACGGGAGCTCCTACAATGAGCAGTTCTTC. The chain couples TRBV12-5 to TRBJ2-1; D might be TRBD2 (6 bases). V was clipped by 0 bases and J by 0 bases, with 9 bases between them. This CDR3 contains 16 residues. Germline CDR1 and CDR2: LGHNT and FRNRAP.

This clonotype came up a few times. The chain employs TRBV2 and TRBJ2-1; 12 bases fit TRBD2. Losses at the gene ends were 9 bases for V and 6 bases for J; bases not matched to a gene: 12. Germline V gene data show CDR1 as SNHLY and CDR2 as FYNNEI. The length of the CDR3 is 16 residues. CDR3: CASYRLAGEWGNEQFF. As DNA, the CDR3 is TGTGCCAGTTACAGACTAGCGGGGGAATGGGGCAATGAGCAGTTCTTC. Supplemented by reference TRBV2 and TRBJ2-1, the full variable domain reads EPEVTQTPSHQVTQMGQEVILRCVPISNHLYFYWYRQILGQKVEFLVSFYNNEISEKSEIFDDQFSVERPDGSNFTLKIRSTKLEDSAMYFCASYRLAGEWGNEQFFGPGTRLTVL.

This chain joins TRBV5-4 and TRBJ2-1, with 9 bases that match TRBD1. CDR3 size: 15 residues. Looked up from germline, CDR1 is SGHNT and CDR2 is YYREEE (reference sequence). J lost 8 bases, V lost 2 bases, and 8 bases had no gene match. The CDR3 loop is CASSLPGQGQDEQFF. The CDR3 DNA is TGTGCCAGCAGCTTACCGGGACAGGGTCAGGATGAGCAGTTCTTC.

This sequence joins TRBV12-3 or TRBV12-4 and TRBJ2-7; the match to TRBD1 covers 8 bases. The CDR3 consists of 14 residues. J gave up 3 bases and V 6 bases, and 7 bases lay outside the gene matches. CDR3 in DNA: TGTGCCAGCAGCCCGACAGGGACAGGCTACGAGCAGTACTTC. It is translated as CASSPTGTGYEQYF.